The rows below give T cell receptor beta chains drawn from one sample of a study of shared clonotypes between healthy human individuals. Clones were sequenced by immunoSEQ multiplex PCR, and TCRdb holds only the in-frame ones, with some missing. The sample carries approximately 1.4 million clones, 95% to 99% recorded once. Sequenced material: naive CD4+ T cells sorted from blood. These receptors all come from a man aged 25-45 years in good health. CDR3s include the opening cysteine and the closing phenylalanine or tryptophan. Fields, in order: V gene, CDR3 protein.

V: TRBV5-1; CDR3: CASSTTPSNEQFF
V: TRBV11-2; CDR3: CASSFVSGGATGELFF
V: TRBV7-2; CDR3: CASSQSLGEGPGEQYF
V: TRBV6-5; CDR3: CASSSDRSSGANVLTF
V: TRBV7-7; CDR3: CASSFSYQTEYNEQFF
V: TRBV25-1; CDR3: CASSESAGGRGRVTQYF
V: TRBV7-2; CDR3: CASSLVAPTQETQYF
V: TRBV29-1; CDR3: CSVADRGTEAFF
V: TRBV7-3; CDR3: CASSVTGRSRETQYF
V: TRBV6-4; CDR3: CASSGSLGTEAFF
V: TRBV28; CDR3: CASSFPPRYTF
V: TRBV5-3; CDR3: CARSLGGRGYEQYF
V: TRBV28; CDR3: CASSPQGNYGYTF
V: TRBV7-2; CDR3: CASSLRDSLAVF
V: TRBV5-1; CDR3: CASSLGRRTDTQYF
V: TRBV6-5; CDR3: CASKAQGANTGELFF
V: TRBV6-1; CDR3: CASSGGAYEQYF
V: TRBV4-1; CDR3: CASKVRLTASNQPQHF
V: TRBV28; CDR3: CASSFYRDRAYF
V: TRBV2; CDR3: CASRGPGLARRQETQYF